One T cell receptor beta chain is described in this entry. Its antigen is not known. This CDR3 is also generated by other DNA sequences in the sample. Measured with immunoSEQ multiplex PCR; TCRdb has only the in-frame clones, and not every one. The data contain about 950 clones, more than 75% of them singletons. This specimen comes from a study of chemoradiotherapy in HPV16-positive cancers. The CDR3 has 12 residues. V shed 2 bases and J shed 4 bases, with 5 bases lying between them. Per germline, CDR1 LNHDA and CDR2 SQIVND (reference sequence). General observations from the study: For HPV16-positive patients, expanding HPV-responsive T cells associated with longer recurrence-free survival. Non-HPV-specific T cells did not expand in tumors during treatment, whereas candidate HPV-specific clones and E7-related motifs did. HPV-specific T cells were functionally defined from only a couple of HPV16-positive patients.

This sequence joins TRBV19 and TRBJ1-2; D not certain. The receptor comes from a human donor with HPV-associated anogenital cancer. Sequenced material: tumor tissue, taken from a patient who underwent chemoradiotherapy. The CDR3 is CASSIRSYGYTF. CDR3 DNA: TGTGCCAGTAGTATACGTAGCTATGGCTACACCTTC. Full variable domain (missing parts from reference TRBV19 and TRBJ1-2): DGGITQSPKYLFRKEGQNVTLSCEQNLNHDAMYWYRQDPGQGLRLIYYSQIVNDFQKGDIAEGYSVSREKKESFPLTVTSAQKNPTAFYLCASSIRSYGYTFGSGTRLTVV.